The next 27 T cell receptor beta chains were all read from a single sample in a study of graft-versus-host responses after intestinal transplantation. TCRdb keeps only in-frame clones here, not all; method: immunoSEQ multiplex PCR. This table has about 12,000 clones, approximately 88% appearing once. The starting material was PBMCs, obtained almost 310 days after intestinal transplant. The receptors derive from a human patient who received an intestinal transplant, so some T cells may come from the graft donor.

The chain recombines TRBV28 with TRBJ2-7, with 7 bases identical to TRBD1. This CDR3 comprises 14 residues. V dropped 6 bases and J dropped 0; count of bases not matched to a gene: 5. Germline CDR1 is MDHEN and CDR2 is SYDVKM. The CDR3 DNA is TGTGCCAGCAGGGGGACAGATTACTCCTACGAGCAGTACTTC. It is translated as CASRGTDYSYEQYF.

Here the CDR3 reads CASSQEWLTGGSQETQYF. Here the CDR3 DNA reads TGCGCCAGCAGCCAAGAATGGTTAACAGGAGGTAGCCAAGAGACCCAGTACTTC. The chain recombines TRBV4-3 with TRBJ2-5; either TRBD1 or TRBD2 may supply D (5 bases each). Trimming shortened V by 0 bases and J by 1 base, and 18 bases separated the two germline ends. This CDR3 is 18 amino acids long. Germline-derived CDR1 and CDR2 are LGHNA and YSLEER.

The rearrangement links TRBV7-9 to TRBJ2-7, with D uncertain. The length of the CDR3 is 15 residues. Germline V CDR1 and CDR2: SEHNR, FQNEAQ (reference sequence). Trimming cost V 3 bases and J 2 bases, with 14 bases left between them. The CDR3 reads CASSFGALGTYEQYF. The DNA for the CDR3 is TGTGCCAGCAGCTTTGGCGCCCTGGGAACCTACGAGCAGTACTTC.

The gene calls are TRBV15 and TRBJ2-7; TRBD2 is a possible D gene (7 bases). The CDR3 covers 14 residues. Per the germline V gene, CDR1 is LNHNV and CDR2 is YYDKDF (reference sequence). V was shortened by 1 base and J by 4 bases, with 11 bases between the two germline ends. The CDR3 protein is CATSRGGGLYEQYF. The DNA of the CDR3 is TGTGCCACCAGCAGAGGCGGGGGCCTGTACGAGCAGTACTTC.

The chain recombines TRBV28 with TRBJ1-4; no definite D call. CDR1 is MDHEN and CDR2 is SYDVKM in the germline V gene. Trimming pared 6 bases from V and 2 bases from J, leaving 13 bases between. This CDR3 region has 15 residues. CDR3 protein: CASSSSEVTNEKLFF. CDR3 DNA: TGTGCCAGCAGCTCCTCGGAGGTTACTAATGAAAAACTGTTTTTT. The full variable domain, in which reference TRBV28 and TRBJ1-4 provide the parts outside the CDR3, is DVKVTQSSRYLVKRTGEKVFLECVQDMDHENMFWYRQDPGLGLRLIYFSYDVKMKEKGDIPEGYSVSREKKERFSLILESASTNQTSMYLCASSSSEVTNEKLFFGSGTQLSVL.

The V call is TRBV19, the J call TRBJ1-1; D is uncertain. The germline V gene has CDR1 LNHDA and CDR2 SQIVND (reference sequence). This CDR3 has 14 amino acids. V shed 3 bases and J shed 1 base, with 9 bases lying between them. Written as DNA, the CDR3 is TGTGCCAGTAGTATTGGGCAGGAGAACACTGAAGCTTTCTTT. Its protein product is CASSIGQENTEAFF.

The chain joins TRBV29-1 to TRBJ2-7, with a weak D call TRBD2 (5 bases). V shed 6 bases and J shed 3 bases, with 15 bases lying between them. Germline CDR1 reads SQVTM; CDR2 reads ANQGSEA. The CDR3 loop spans 13 amino acids. In nucleotides, the CDR3 is TGCAGCGTCCAAACTAGTAGCAACTACGAGCAGTACTTC. It translates to CSVQTSSNYEQYF.

This chain connects TRBV9 to TRBJ2-1; D uncertain. Trimming took off 4 bases at V and 7 bases at J, with 15 bases between the two ends. Germline V lookup: CDR1 SGDLS, CDR2 YYNGEE. There are 14 residues in the CDR3. The CDR3 nucleotides are TGTGCCAGCAGCCCATACCTTGGCACTAATGAGCAGTTCTTC. This translates into CASSPYLGTNEQFF.

The chain combines TRBV11-3 with TRBJ2-1, with 10 bases fitting TRBD2. Germline V gene lookup returns CDR1 SGHNT and CDR2 YENEEA. V shed 2 bases, J shed 3 bases, and the junction held 10 bases outside the gene matches. The CDR3 totals 18 residues. The CDR3 coding sequence is TGTGCCAGCAGCTTACTCCTTTCTCTAGCGGGAGACTACAATGAGCAGTTCTTC. Its protein is CASSLLLSLAGDYNEQFF. Using reference TRBV11-3 and TRBJ2-1 for the parts outside the CDR3, the full variable domain is EAGVVQSPRYKIIEKKQPVAFWCNPISGHNTLYWYLQNLGQGPELLIRYENEEAVDDSQLPKDRFSAERLKGVDSTLKIQPAELGDSAVYLCASSLLLSLAGDYNEQFFGPGTRLTVL.

The gene calls are TRBV7-9 and TRBJ2-1; TRBD1 matches 9 bases. Germline values: CDR1 SEHNR, CDR2 FQNEAQ (reference sequence). Unmatched junction bases numbered 11, after V lost 2 bases and J lost 3 bases. The CDR3 contains 18 residues. The CDR3 DNA is TGTGCCAGCAGCTTATTCCCAACCGGACAGGGGAACTACAATGAGCAGTTCTTC. Protein sequence: CASSLFPTGQGNYNEQFF.

This clone came up once. The chain couples TRBV5-4 to TRBJ2-1, with 10 bases aligning to TRBD2. Germline CDR1 SGHNT, CDR2 YYREEE (reference sequence). CDR3 length equals 15 residues. V shed 0 bases, J shed 8 bases, and the junction held 5 bases outside the gene matches. The CDR3 loop reads CASSLALAGPYEQFF. CDR3 DNA: TGTGCCAGCAGCTTGGCACTAGCGGGACCATATGAGCAGTTCTTC.

The V and J genes are TRBV28 and TRBJ1-1; no firm D call. Germline V gene lookup returns CDR1 MDHEN and CDR2 SYDVKM. This CDR3 spans 15 amino acids. Trimming shortened V by 6 bases and J by 4 bases, and 18 bases separated the two germline ends. The CDR3 region is CASRPPIEGGTEAFF. The CDR3 DNA sequence: TGTGCCAGCAGGCCCCCAATTGAGGGCGGCACTGAAGCTTTCTTT. Based on the CDR3 plus reference TRBV28 and TRBJ1-1, the full variable domain is DVKVTQSSRYLVKRTGEKVFLECVQDMDHENMFWYRQDPGLGLRLIYFSYDVKMKEKGDIPEGYSVSREKKERFSLILESASTNQTSMYLCASRPPIEGGTEAFFGQGTRLTVV.

The chain's CDR3 is CASSPRGSRAMQETQYF. CDR3 in DNA: TGTGCCAGCAGCCCCCGAGGGTCGAGGGCGATGCAAGAGACCCAGTACTTC. J is TRBJ2-5 and V is TRBV9; D might be TRBD2 (5 bases). V lost 4 bases and J 2 bases, leaving 21 bases between the germline ends. CDR1 is SGDLS and CDR2 is YYNGEE in the germline V gene. The length of the CDR3 is 17 residues.

The chain recombines TRBV28 with TRBJ1-5; a possible D gene is TRBD1 (6 bases). The CDR3 covers 16 residues. Germline V gives CDR1 MDHEN, CDR2 SYDVKM. Trimming stripped 6 bases from V and 7 bases from J, with 22 bases between. The CDR3 sequence is CASREAGVDSDQPQHF. DNA of the CDR3: TGTGCCAGCAGAGAGGCGGGGGTGGACAGCGACCAGCCCCAGCATTTT.

In its sample, this clone was seen once. J is TRBJ2-5 and V is TRBV30; the D is unclear. Trimming cost V 4 bases and J 2 bases, with 8 bases left between them. Germline V CDR1 and CDR2: GTSNPN, SVGIG (reference sequence). This CDR3 comprises 12 residues. As DNA, the CDR3 is TGTGCCTGGACAGCCGCTCAAGAGACCCAGTACTTC. This sequence encodes CAWTAAQETQYF.

V usage is TRBV5-6 and J usage is TRBJ1-2; a possible D gene is TRBD1 (6 bases). CDR1 SGHDT and CDR2 YYEEEE come from the germline V gene. V lost 0 bases, J lost 6 bases, and 9 bases lay in between. The CDR3 has 13 residues. The CDR3 reads CASSLGQANGYTF. The CDR3, as DNA: TGTGCCAGCAGCTTGGGACAGGCGAATGGCTACACCTTC.

V is TRBV9 and J is TRBJ1-3; D remains unclear. V lost 0 bases and J lost 0, with 4 bases in between. The CDR3 totals 14 residues. Germline values: CDR1 SGDLS, CDR2 YYNGEE. The CDR3, as DNA: TGTGCCAGCAGCGTAGGGTCCTCTGGAAACACCATATATTTT. Translated: CASSVGSSGNTIYF.

The chain combines TRBV25-1 with TRBJ2-1, with 10 positions matching TRBD2. The CDR3 contains 15 residues. Germline CDR1 MGHDK, CDR2 SYGVNS. V lost 9 bases, J lost 2 bases, and 7 bases stayed unmatched. The CDR3 region has the DNA TGTGCCAGTGCCCCCGGACTAGCGGCCTACAATGAGCAGTTCTTC. Protein: CASAPGLAAYNEQFF.

V gene TRBV5-1 combines with J gene TRBJ2-1, with 8 bases identical to TRBD2. With 4 bases clipped from V and 8 bases from J, the junction kept 14 bases outside the gene matches. Germline V lookup: CDR1 SGHRS, CDR2 YFSETQ. The CDR3 extends over 16 amino acids. CDR3 protein: CASSPWGTGGIDEQFF. The CDR3 coding sequence is TGCGCCAGCAGCCCCTGGGGAACGGGAGGGATCGATGAGCAGTTCTTC.

The V call is TRBV11-2, the J call TRBJ2-7; the match to TRBD2 covers 10 bases. Germline values: CDR1 SGHAT, CDR2 FQNNGV. Germline trimming cut 8 bases from V and 0 bases from J; bases unmatched to any gene: 7. CDR3 length: 15 amino acids. CDR3: CASDGRTSGSYEQYF. CDR3 sequence (DNA): TGTGCCAGCGACGGAAGGACTAGCGGCTCCTACGAGCAGTACTTC.

The genes are TRBV30 and TRBJ1-2; TRBD1 aligns across 7 bases. Trimming took 1 base from V and 1 from J; bases not matched to a gene: 15. CDR1 and CDR2 from the germline V gene are GTSNPN and SVGIG (reference sequence). The CDR3 covers 18 residues. The CDR3 here is CAWSGTGTDEPFNYGYTF. CDR3 nucleotide sequence: TGTGCCTGGAGTGGCACCGGGACAGACGAACCTTTTAACTATGGCTACACCTTC.

This sequence joins TRBV7-2 and TRBJ2-7; the match to TRBD1 covers 12 bases. The CDR3 is 16 amino acids. V was clipped by 4 bases and J by 2 bases; unmatched bases: 6. Germline-derived CDR1 and CDR2 are SGHTA and FQGNSA. This CDR3 reads CASSSAGQGATYEQYF. The DNA of the CDR3 is TGTGCCAGCAGCTCAGCGGGACAGGGGGCGACCTACGAGCAGTACTTC.

The genes are TRBV7-8 and TRBJ1-2; maybe TRBD1 (5 bases). V was pared by 5 bases and J by 4 bases, with 20 bases between. Germline V gives CDR1 SGHVS, CDR2 FQNEAQ. The CDR3 has 16 amino acids. CDR3 sequence: CASSRGGIEQAYGYTF. Written as DNA, the CDR3 is TGTGCCAGCAGCCGCGGTGGAATTGAACAGGCCTATGGCTACACCTTC.

CDR3 nucleotide sequence: TGTGCCAGCAGTTCCCCCGACAGGGGGAACATTCAGTACTTC. Its protein product is CASSSPDRGNIQYF. This sequence joins TRBV27 and TRBJ2-4, with 9 bases matching TRBD1. With V trimmed by 4 bases and J by 7 bases, 5 bases remained unmatched. The CDR3 is 14 residues long. Germline CDR1 and CDR2: MNHEY and SMNVEV (reference sequence).

This clone was seen just once. The V gene is TRBV5-6, the J gene TRBJ2-7; D ambiguous. The germline gives CDR1 SGHDT, CDR2 YYEEEE. V was trimmed by 0 bases and J by 2 bases, leaving 9 bases between them. The CDR3 runs to 14 residues. The DNA of the CDR3 is TGTGCCAGCAGCTTGGGAAGGAGAGCCTACGAGCAGTACTTC. Amino acids: CASSLGRRAYEQYF. The full variable domain, rest sourced from reference TRBV5-6 and TRBJ2-7, is DAGVTQSPTHLIKTRGQQVTLRCSPKSGHDTVSWYQQALGQGPQFIFQYYEEEERQRGNFPDRFSGHQFPNYSSELNVNALLLGDSALYLCASSLGRRAYEQYFGPGTRLTVT.

The V and J genes are TRBV4-1 and TRBJ1-5, with no clear D. CDR1 and CDR2 from the germline V gene are MGHRA and YSYEKL. The germline V and J ends were trimmed by 0 bases and 3 bases, with 21 bases remaining between them. The CDR3 consists of 19 residues. CDR3 sequence: CASSQDYTSRADINQPQHF. CDR3 sequence (DNA): TGCGCCAGCAGCCAAGATTATACCTCGCGGGCAGACATCAATCAGCCCCAGCATTTT.

The V and J genes are TRBV19 and TRBJ2-1; 8 bases map to TRBD1. Germline assignment: CDR1 LNHDA and CDR2 SQIVND (reference sequence). The CDR3 length is 16 residues. The trim removed 0 bases at V and 4 bases at J, leaving 5 bases unmatched. DNA of the CDR3: TGTGCCAGTAGTATAGAGACAGGGGAAGGGTACAATGAGCAGTTCTTC. It codes for CASSIETGEGYNEQFF.